This TCR beta chain emerged from a study of T cells in Graves' hyperthyroidism and ophthalmopathy. Lactation, pregnancy, other autoimmune disease or uncontrolled infection led to exclusion of patients. Diagnosing involved the use of clinical symptoms, serum thyroxine and TRAb, thyroid ultrasound and orbital computed tomography. Template material for amplifying TCR beta CDR3 regions consisted of RNA transcripts. The HTBI primer set drove a first-round RT-PCR of the TCR CDR3. TCRdb used MiXCR to reprocess the multiplex PCR reads, holding one entry per CDR3 protein. The sample consists of roughly 360,000 distinct CDR3 sequences, roughly 14% of them appearing once. This CDR3 region has 17 residues. In germline, CDR1 is SGHTA, CDR2 FQGNSA. Trimming cost V 1 base and J 0 bases; bases outside gene matches: 6. The sample holds a few counts of this clonotype.

The rearrangement links TRBV7-2 to TRBJ2-4; 7 nucleotides agree with TRBD1. The sequence derives from a man younger than 40 with Graves' hyperthyroidism that later progressed to Graves' ophthalmopathy. The source material was blood. The CDR3 DNA follows: TGTGCCAGCAGCTTAGAAGGACAGGTGAAAGCCAAAAACATTCAGTACTTC. Its translation is CASSLEGQVKAKNIQYF.